This T cell receptor (beta chain) was recovered during a study of cytomegalovirus exposure and HLA in healthy donors. Study summary: Some 77 million unique TCRs from HLA-typed donors were held in an early release of data. Study-level points and caveats: Data from an earlier analysis indicated that most TCR beta V segments were productive either about 90% or about 30% of the time. Cytomegalovirus association was listed for around 170 TCR beta chains.

Comments on this clone: Its antigen is unidentified.

Primers: 60 Vbeta forward and 13 Jbeta reverse. Using immunoSEQ multiplex PCR, the repertoire was profiled, and TCRdb retains in-frame clones only, with some absent. The sample table includes approximately 150,000 clones. The CDR3 consists of 14 residues. V was trimmed by 4 bases and J by 5 bases, leaving 11 bases between them. Looked up from germline, CDR1 is SGHDN and CDR2 is FVKESK. V usage is TRBV14 and J usage is TRBJ1-4; a weak D match, TRBD1 (5 bases). The sequenced material came from PBMCs. The source of this sequence is a middle-aged woman in good health and CMV-seronegative. CDR3: CASSLGVVNEKLFF. The DNA for the CDR3 is TGTGCCAGCAGCCTAGGGGTCGTGAATGAAAAACTGTTTTTT.